The 29 T cell receptor beta chains presented below share a single source sample, sequenced in a study of T-cell reconstitution after alpha-beta-depleted transplantation in children. For TCRbeta, the library was prepared with unique molecular identifiers. Each CDR3 protein is one row after TCRdb ran MiXCR on the PCR reads. This table has some 290,000 distinct CDR3 sequences, around 25% appearing once. The source was PBMCs, mostly from graft donor cells, collected 180 days after TCRalphabeta/CD19-depleted stem cell transplant. All receptors come from a male patient younger than 18 who had a stem cell transplant for acute lymphoblastic leukemia, so the T cells may come from the graft donor.

The genes are TRBV5-6 and TRBJ2-7, with 15 bases aligning to TRBD2. The CDR3 extends over 17 amino acids. Germline V gene data show CDR1 as SGHDT and CDR2 as YYEEEE. With 8 bases clipped from V and 1 base from J, the junction kept 10 bases outside the gene matches. The CDR3 reads CASCLGLAGGPSYEQYF. CDR3 DNA sequence: TGTGCCAGTTGCTTAGGACTAGCGGGAGGGCCGTCCTACGAGCAGTACTTC. Full variable domain (remainder filled in from reference TRBV5-6 and TRBJ2-7): DAGVTQSPTHLIKTRGQQVTLRCSPKSGHDTVSWYQQALGQGPQFIFQYYEEEERQRGNFPDRFSGHQFPNYSSELNVNALLLGDSALYLCASCLGLAGGPSYEQYFGPGTRLTVT.

The chain employs TRBV6-5 and TRBJ2-7; a weak D match, TRBD2 (6 bases). Looked up from germline, CDR1 is MNHEY and CDR2 is SVGAGI. V gave up 2 bases and J gave up 3 bases, with 14 bases separating them. This CDR3 contains 15 residues. Written as DNA, the CDR3 is TGTGCCAGCAGTTACGTCGCTAGCGAAGGCTACGAGCAGTACTTC. This codes for CASSYVASEGYEQYF.

As concerns this clonotype: The CDR3 does not close with the conserved phenylalanine or tryptophan, likely indicating a read error. The chain uses TRBV10-3 and TRBJ1-1; D remains unclear. The V gene's germline CDR1 is ENHRY and CDR2 SYGVKD. V lost 0 bases to trimming and J lost 5 bases, with 7 bases between them. The CDR3 sequence is 13 residues long. CDR3 sequence reads: CAISESKGTEAFL. The DNA of the CDR3 is TGTGCCATCAGTGAGTCAAAGGGAACTGAAGCTTTCCTT.

This clonotype has only a few counts. The chain has TRBV7-2 and TRBJ2-1; 10 bases match TRBD2. Trimming at V came to 1 base and at J to 7 bases, leaving 4 bases not matched to a gene. This CDR3 region has 15 residues. The germline V gene encodes CDR1 SGHTA and CDR2 FQGNSA. The CDR3 region has the DNA TGTGCCAGCAGCTTAGAAGCGGGAGGGGGTAATGAGCAGTTCTTC. Protein product: CASSLEAGGGNEQFF.

There are many counts of this clonotype. The chain employs TRBV5-1 and TRBJ2-7; 15 positions match TRBD2. The length of the CDR3 is 16 residues. V lost 4 bases and J lost 1; bases outside the gene matches: 3. Germline V gene data show CDR1 as SGHRS and CDR2 as YFSETQ. CDR3 DNA: TGCGCCAGCAGCGAGGGACTAGCGGGAGGTTCCTACGAGCAGTACTTC. Translating gives CASSEGLAGGSYEQYF.

The CDR3, as DNA: TGTGCCAGCAGACGTAGCCGAGTTAGCGGGGAGCTGTTTTTT. It encodes CASRRSRVSGELFF. The chain carries TRBV6-1 and TRBJ2-2; no clear D gene. Germline V gene data show CDR1 as MNHNS and CDR2 as SASEGT. V shed 6 bases and J shed 7 bases, with 15 bases lying between them. The CDR3 runs to 14 residues.

This clonotype has just a few counts. The rearrangement links TRBV6-1 to TRBJ2-4; a possible D gene is TRBD1 (5 bases). Germline loops: CDR1 MNHNS, CDR2 SASEGT. The V gene lost 7 bases and the J gene lost 1 base, with 20 bases spanning the gap. CDR3 size: 17 residues. The CDR3 DNA follows: TGTGCCAGCACCAGCAGTAGGGGCACCTCGGCCAAAAACATTCAGTACTTC. The encoded protein is CASTSSRGTSAKNIQYF.

This sequence joins TRBV28 and TRBJ2-3, with D perhaps matching TRBD1 or TRBD2 (7 bases each). From germline, CDR1 is MDHEN and CDR2 SYDVKM. CDR3 length: 15 residues. Trimming stripped 4 bases from V and 4 bases from J, with 15 bases between. CDR3 amino acids: CASSSGEGAADTQYF. Here the CDR3 DNA reads TGTGCCAGCAGTTCAGGGGAGGGGGCGGCAGATACGCAGTATTTT.

This clonotype was counted a few times. The CDR3 DNA reads TGTGCCAGCATGAGGCCCGGGGGCGGGGAGCTGTTTTTT. Its protein product is CASMRPGGGELFF. The chain links TRBV2 to TRBJ2-2, with D perhaps matching TRBD2 (6 bases). This CDR3 comprises 13 residues. V was trimmed by 7 bases and J by 7 bases, leaving 13 bases between them. Per the germline V gene, CDR1 is SNHLY and CDR2 is FYNNEI.

The V call is TRBV29-1, the J call TRBJ2-7, with D hard to call. V shed 4 bases and J shed 2 bases, with 9 bases lying between them. Germline V gene data show CDR1 as SQVTM and CDR2 as ANQGSEA. The CDR3 covers 12 residues. As DNA, the CDR3 is TGCAGCGTTGGGTTAAGGACCTACGAGCAGTACTTC. It is translated as CSVGLRTYEQYF.

This clonotype has more than one count but fewer than ten. The chain couples TRBV20-1 to TRBJ2-3, with 10 bases matching TRBD2. Trimming took 5 bases from V and 0 from J; bases not matched to a gene: 8. CDR3 length: 16 residues. CDR1 is DFQATT, CDR2 SNEGSKA, per germline (reference sequence). DNA for the CDR3: TGCAGTGCTCCTCACGCAGCGGGAGGGAGCACAGATACGCAGTATTTT. Its protein product is CSAPHAAGGSTDTQYF.

This clonotype was counted only a few times. The rearrangement joins TRBV10-2 to TRBJ2-1; possibly TRBD2 for D (5 bases). Trimming took off 4 bases at V and 4 bases at J, with 14 bases between the two ends. The CDR3 is 15 amino acids. Germline lookup yields CDR1 WSHSY and CDR2 SAAADI. As DNA, the CDR3 is TGCGCCAGCAGTGCTTTTGCTAGCCGGTACAATGAGCAGTTCTTC. Protein product: CASSAFASRYNEQFF.

This chain uses TRBV23-1 with TRBJ2-7; D remains unclear. TRBV23-1 is treated as an ORF (open reading frame) with a function not yet certain. The CDR3 sequence is 16 residues long. V lost 3 bases and J lost 4, with 19 bases in between. The CDR3 coding sequence is TGCGCCAGCAGTCATAAATTGCGGCCTGGGGTTTACGAGCAGTACTTC. It yields the protein CASSHKLRPGVYEQYF.

The V call is TRBV5-1, the J call TRBJ2-3, with 10 bases fitting TRBD2. CDR1 SGHRS and CDR2 YFSETQ come from the germline V gene. CDR3 size: 18 residues. V shed 1 base, J shed 0 bases, and the junction held 8 bases outside the gene matches. CDR3 loop: CASSLPIGLAASTDTQYF. The CDR3 DNA reads TGCGCCAGCAGCTTGCCTATCGGACTAGCGGCTAGCACAGATACGCAGTATTTT.

The chain joins TRBV12-3 or TRBV12-4 to TRBJ2-7; no clear D gene. Trimming pared 5 bases from V and 1 base from J, leaving 12 bases between. The CDR3 is made up of 14 amino acids. For the CDR3, the DNA is TGTGCCAGCAGTAACCGGGTTGGGTCCTACGAGCAGTACTTC. Residues: CASSNRVGSYEQYF.

This clonotype was observed a few times. The chain has TRBV6-5 and TRBJ2-4, with D unresolved. The CDR3 is made up of 17 amino acids. Deletions cut 0 bases from V and 2 bases from J, with 14 bases between. Germline CDR1 reads MNHEY; CDR2 reads SVGAGI. CDR3 bases: TGTGCCAGCAGTTACTCACTTCCTGGCTTCACCAAAAACATTCAGTACTTC. It encodes CASSYSLPGFTKNIQYF.

This clonotype occurred a few times. V usage is TRBV20-1 and J usage is TRBJ2-1; D not certain. Germline CDR1 and CDR2: DFQATT and SNEGSKA (reference sequence). This CDR3 has 15 amino acids. The CDR3 DNA reads as TGCAGAGTTTCCTTTAATAGGGCCGCCTACAATGAGCAGTTCTTC. As protein: CRVSFNRAAYNEQFF.

This chain links TRBV5-1 with TRBJ2-7; 15 nucleotides align to TRBD2. V lost 4 bases, J lost 6 bases, and 5 bases stayed unmatched. The CDR3 has 15 residues. The germline V gene has CDR1 SGHRS and CDR2 YFSETQ. The DNA for the CDR3 is TGCGCCAGCAGCCGGGAGGGACTAGCGGGAGGCGAGCAGTACTTC. As protein: CASSREGLAGGEQYF.

J is TRBJ2-7 and V is TRBV5-1, with TRBD1 matching 9 bases. This CDR3 spans 14 amino acids. Trimming cost V 5 bases and J 3 bases; bases outside gene matches: 6. Per germline, CDR1 SGHRS and CDR2 YFSETQ. The CDR3 coding sequence is TGCGCCAGCAGAATAGGACAGGGGAACTACGAGCAGTACTTC. Protein sequence: CASRIGQGNYEQYF.

The chain is built from TRBV20-1 and TRBJ1-2; D might be TRBD1 (5 bases). CDR3 length: 12 amino acids. The V gene's germline CDR1 is DFQATT and CDR2 SNEGSKA (reference sequence). Trimming pared 1 base from V and 3 bases from J, leaving 6 bases between. The CDR3: CSARGGHYGYTF. Here the CDR3 DNA reads TGCAGTGCTAGAGGGGGCCACTATGGCTACACCTTC.

The chain couples TRBV20-1 to TRBJ2-1; 9 bases fit TRBD2. Germline V CDR1 and CDR2: DFQATT, SNEGSKA (reference sequence). With 1 base clipped from V and 1 base from J, the junction kept 5 bases outside the gene matches. This CDR3 is built from 16 residues. The CDR3 sequence: CSARVSGRGSYNEQFF. CDR3 coding DNA: TGCAGTGCTAGAGTTAGCGGGAGAGGTTCCTACAATGAGCAGTTCTTC.

V usage is TRBV19 and J usage is TRBJ2-3; weak D call: TRBD1 (5 bases). CDR3 size: 17 residues. Between the trimmed V and J ends, which lost 7 bases and 0 bases, there was a span of 20 bases. Germline V gene data show CDR1 as LNHDA and CDR2 as SQIVND (reference sequence). The CDR3, as DNA: TGTGCCAGTATCGGAAGTCTCGGACACTTTAGCACAGATACGCAGTATTTT. This translates into CASIGSLGHFSTDTQYF.

This clonotype has just a few counts. This chain uses TRBV4-1 with TRBJ2-3; D assignment may be TRBD1 or TRBD2 (5 bases each). CDR1 is MGHRA, CDR2 YSYEKL, per germline. The CDR3 covers 18 residues. Trimming took off 4 bases at V and 6 bases at J, with 26 bases between the two ends. The CDR3 spells CASSRWLAPGRRLDTQYF. CDR3 bases: TGCGCCAGCAGCCGGTGGCTGGCTCCGGGGCGTAGGTTGGATACGCAGTATTTT.

V and J are TRBV5-6 and TRBJ2-7; 7 bases align to TRBD1. The CDR3 spans 14 residues. Per germline, CDR1 SGHDT and CDR2 YYEEEE. V shed 2 bases and J 3 bases; nucleotides not matched to a gene: 5. CDR3 nucleotides: TGTGCCAGCAGCTTACCGGGACAGCACTACGAGCAGTACTTC. It is translated as CASSLPGQHYEQYF.

V usage is TRBV13 and J usage is TRBJ1-5; D is possibly TRBD1 (5 bases). The CDR3 consists of 17 residues. The V end was cut by 2 bases, the J end by 9 bases, with 23 bases between. Germline loops: CDR1 PRHDT, CDR2 FYEKMQ (reference sequence). The CDR3 nucleotides read TGTGCCAGCAGCTTACGGGGGAGAGGGCCATCTATGTTGCCCCAGCATTTT. Its protein product is CASSLRGRGPSMLPQHF.

This rearrangement joins TRBV11-2 to TRBJ2-5; TRBD2 matches 12 bases. The CDR3 has 18 residues. Germline loops: CDR1 SGHAT, CDR2 FQNNGV. V trimming: 5 bases; J trimming: 4 bases; junction bases outside the gene matches: 14. The CDR3 region is CASSPRYRTSGIGETQYF. For the CDR3, the DNA is TGTGCCAGCAGCCCTAGATATAGGACTAGCGGGATTGGAGAGACCCAGTACTTC.

V and J are TRBV7-2 and TRBJ1-2; D not certain. CDR1 SGHTA and CDR2 FQGNSA come from the germline V gene. This CDR3 is 14 amino acids long. The V end lost 10 bases, the J end lost 1 base, and 16 bases lay between the germline ends. The CDR3 DNA sequence: TGTGCCACCCGCAGCCGACGGCTTAACTATGGCTACACCTTC. It is translated as CATRSRRLNYGYTF.

The chain combines TRBV10-1 with TRBJ2-3; D is unclear. This CDR3 comprises 12 residues. CDR1 is WNHNN, CDR2 SYGVQD, per germline (reference sequence). V was clipped by 2 bases and J by 0 bases, with 0 bases between them. CDR3 region: CASSESTDTQYF. The CDR3 nucleotides are TGCGCCAGCAGTGAGAGCACAGATACGCAGTATTTT.

This clonotype was picked up a small number of times. J is TRBJ2-1 and V is TRBV7-7; 11 positions match TRBD2. With 5 bases clipped from V and 6 bases from J, the junction kept 3 bases outside the gene matches. Germline V gene sequence: CDR1 SSHAT, CDR2 FNYEAQ (reference sequence). The CDR3 has 14 residues. CDR3 DNA sequence: TGTGCCAGCAGCCCAGGGACTAGCGGCAATGAGCAGTTCTTC. Translation gives CASSPGTSGNEQFF.